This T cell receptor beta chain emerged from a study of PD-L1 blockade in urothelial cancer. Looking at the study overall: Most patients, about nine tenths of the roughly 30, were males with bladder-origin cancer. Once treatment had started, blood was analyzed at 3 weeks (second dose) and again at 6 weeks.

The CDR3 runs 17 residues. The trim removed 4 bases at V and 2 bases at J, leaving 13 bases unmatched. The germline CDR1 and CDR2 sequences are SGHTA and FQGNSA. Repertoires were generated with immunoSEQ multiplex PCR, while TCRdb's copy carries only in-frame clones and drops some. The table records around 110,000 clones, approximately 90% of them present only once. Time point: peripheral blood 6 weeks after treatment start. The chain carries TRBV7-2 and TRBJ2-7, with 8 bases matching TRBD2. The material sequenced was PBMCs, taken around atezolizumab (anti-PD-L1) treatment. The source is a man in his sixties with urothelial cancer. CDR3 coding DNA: TGTGCCAGCAGCTCCGCCGCCCCGGGGGGGGGAACCTACGAGCAGTACTTC. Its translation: CASSSAAPGGGTYEQYF. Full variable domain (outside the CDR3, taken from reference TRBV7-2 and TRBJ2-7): GAGVSQSPSNKVTEKGKDVELRCDPISGHTALYWYRQSLGQGLEFLIYFQGNSAPDKSGLPSDRFSAERTGGSVSTLTIQRTQQEDSAVYLCASSSAAPGGGTYEQYFGPGTRLTVT.